This TCR beta chain was observed in a study of shared clonotypes between healthy human individuals. The sorted-subset replicate PCRs were given about 210 ng DNA, which is roughly 30,000 T cell genomes. Some clones are missing from TCRdb's copy, which holds only in-frame ones; the method was immunoSEQ multiplex PCR. This sample has about 1 million clones, with roughly 80% found just once. V lost 4 bases to trimming and J lost 10 bases, with 11 bases between them. Germline CDR1 is KGHSH and CDR2 is LQKENI. The length of the CDR3 is 13 residues. The source material was memory CD4+ T cells sorted from blood. Subset meaning: CD45RA-negative fraction. V is TRBV18 and J is TRBJ1-6; perhaps TRBD1 as D (6 bases). This TCR was sampled from a man younger than 35 in good health. CDR3 amino acids: CASSRGAGSPLHF. DNA for the CDR3: TGTGCCAGCTCACGGGGGGCTGGGTCACCCCTCCACTTT.